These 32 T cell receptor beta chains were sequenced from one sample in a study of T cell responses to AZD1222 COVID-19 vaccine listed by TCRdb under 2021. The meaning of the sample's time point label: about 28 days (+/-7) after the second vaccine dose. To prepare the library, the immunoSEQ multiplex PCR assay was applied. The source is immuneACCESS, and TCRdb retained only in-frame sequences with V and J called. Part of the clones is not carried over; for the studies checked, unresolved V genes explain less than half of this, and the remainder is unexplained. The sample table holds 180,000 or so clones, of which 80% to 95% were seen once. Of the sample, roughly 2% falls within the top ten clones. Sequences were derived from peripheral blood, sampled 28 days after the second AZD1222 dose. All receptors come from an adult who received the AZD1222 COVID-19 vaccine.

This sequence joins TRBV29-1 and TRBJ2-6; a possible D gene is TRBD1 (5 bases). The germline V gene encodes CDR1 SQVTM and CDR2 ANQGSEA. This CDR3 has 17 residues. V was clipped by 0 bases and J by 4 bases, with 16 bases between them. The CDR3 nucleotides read TGCAGCGTTGAAGACCGTTGGCAGGGTACAGGGGCCAACGTCCTGACTTTC. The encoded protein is CSVEDRWQGTGANVLTF.

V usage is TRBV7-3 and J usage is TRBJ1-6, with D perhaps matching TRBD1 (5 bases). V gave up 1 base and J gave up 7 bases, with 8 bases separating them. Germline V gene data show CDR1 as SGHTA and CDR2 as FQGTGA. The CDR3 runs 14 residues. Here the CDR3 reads CASSLNNRNSPLHF. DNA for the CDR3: TGTGCCAGCAGCTTAAATAACAGGAATTCACCCCTCCACTTT.

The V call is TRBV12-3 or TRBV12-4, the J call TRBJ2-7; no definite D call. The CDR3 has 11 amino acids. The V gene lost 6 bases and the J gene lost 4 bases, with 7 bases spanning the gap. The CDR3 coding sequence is TGTGCCAGCAGAATGAATTACGAGCAGTACTTC. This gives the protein CASRMNYEQYF.

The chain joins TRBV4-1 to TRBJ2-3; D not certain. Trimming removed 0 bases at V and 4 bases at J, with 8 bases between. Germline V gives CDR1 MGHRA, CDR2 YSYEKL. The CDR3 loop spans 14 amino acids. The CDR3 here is CASSQDLRPDTQYF. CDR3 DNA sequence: TGCGCCAGCAGCCAAGACCTTCGCCCAGATACGCAGTATTTT.

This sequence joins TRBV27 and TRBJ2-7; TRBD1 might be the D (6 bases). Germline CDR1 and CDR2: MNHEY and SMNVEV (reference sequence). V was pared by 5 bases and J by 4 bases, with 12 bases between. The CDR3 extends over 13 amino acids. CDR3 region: CASSPQQGYEQYF. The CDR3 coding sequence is TGTGCCAGCAGTCCCCAACAGGGATACGAGCAGTACTTC.

CDR3 sequence: CASSLMAADYGYTF. The CDR3 nucleotides read TGTGCCAGCAGCTTAATGGCAGCGGACTATGGCTACACCTTC. This chain uses TRBV11-2 with TRBJ1-2; no reliable D call. CDR1 and CDR2 (germline): SGHAT, FQNNGV. The CDR3 sequence is 14 residues long. V was clipped by 2 bases and J by 3 bases, with 10 bases between them. The full variable domain, in which reference TRBV11-2 and TRBJ1-2 provide the parts outside the CDR3, is EAGVAQSPRYKIIEKRQSVAFWCNPISGHATLYWYQQILGQGPKLLIQFQNNGVVDDSQLPKDRFSAERLKGVDSTLKIQPAKLEDSAVYLCASSLMAADYGYTFGSGTRLTVV.

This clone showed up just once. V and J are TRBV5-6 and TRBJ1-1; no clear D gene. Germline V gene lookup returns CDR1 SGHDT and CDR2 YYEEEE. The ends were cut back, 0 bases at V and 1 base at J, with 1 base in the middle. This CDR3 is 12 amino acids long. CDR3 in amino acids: CASSLANTEAFF. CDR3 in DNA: TGTGCCAGCAGCTTGGCGAACACTGAAGCTTTCTTT.

Written as DNA, the CDR3 is TGTGCCAGCTCACCACCGGGAAAGTATGGCTACACCTTC. It yields the protein CASSPPGKYGYTF. V and J are TRBV18 and TRBJ1-2; D ambiguous. This CDR3 is built from 13 residues. Trimming took 0 bases from V and 5 from J, leaving 7 bases between them. Germline V gene sequence: CDR1 KGHSH, CDR2 LQKENI.

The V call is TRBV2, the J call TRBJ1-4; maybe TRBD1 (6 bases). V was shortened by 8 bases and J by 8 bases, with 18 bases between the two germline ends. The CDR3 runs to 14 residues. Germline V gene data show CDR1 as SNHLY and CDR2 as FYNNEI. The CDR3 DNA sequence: TGTGCCAGCGAGCAACAGGGTTTTGCGGAAAAACTGTTTTTT. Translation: CASEQQGFAEKLFF.

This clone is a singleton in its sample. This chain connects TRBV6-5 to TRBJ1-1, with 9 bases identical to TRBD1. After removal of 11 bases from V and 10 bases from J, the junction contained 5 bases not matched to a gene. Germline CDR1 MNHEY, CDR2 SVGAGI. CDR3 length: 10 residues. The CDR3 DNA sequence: TGTGCCGGCCCGGGACAGGGAGCTTTCTTT. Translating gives CAGPGQGAFF.

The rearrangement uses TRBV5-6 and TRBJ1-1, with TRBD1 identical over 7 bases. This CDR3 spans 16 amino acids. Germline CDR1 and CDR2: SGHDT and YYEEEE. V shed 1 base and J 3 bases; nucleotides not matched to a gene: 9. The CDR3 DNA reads TGTGCCAGCAGCTTGTGGGCAGGGGGAAGTGACACTGAAGCTTTCTTT. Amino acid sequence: CASSLWAGGSDTEAFF.

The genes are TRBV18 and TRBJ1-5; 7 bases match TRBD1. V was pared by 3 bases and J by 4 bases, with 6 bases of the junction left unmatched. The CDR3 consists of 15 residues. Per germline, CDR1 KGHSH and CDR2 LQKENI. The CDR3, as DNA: TGTGCCAGCTCACCGGGACAGACAAAGAATCAGCCCCAGCATTTT. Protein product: CASSPGQTKNQPQHF.

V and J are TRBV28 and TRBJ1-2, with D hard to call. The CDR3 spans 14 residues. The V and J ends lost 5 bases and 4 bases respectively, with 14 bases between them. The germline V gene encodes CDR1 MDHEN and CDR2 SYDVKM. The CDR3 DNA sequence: TGTGCCAGCAGTCCTAACGACGGTCTCTATGGCTACACCTTC. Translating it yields CASSPNDGLYGYTF.

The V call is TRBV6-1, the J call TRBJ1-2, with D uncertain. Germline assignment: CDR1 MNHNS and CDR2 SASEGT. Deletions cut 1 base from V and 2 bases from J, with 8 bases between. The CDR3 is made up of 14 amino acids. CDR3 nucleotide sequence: TGTGCCAGCAGTGAAGGAGCGACGAACTATGGCTACACCTTC. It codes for CASSEGATNYGYTF.

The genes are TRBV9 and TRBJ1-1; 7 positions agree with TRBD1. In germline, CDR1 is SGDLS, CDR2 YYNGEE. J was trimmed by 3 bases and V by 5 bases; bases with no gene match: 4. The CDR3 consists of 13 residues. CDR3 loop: CASSIGQDTEAFF. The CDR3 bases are TGTGCCAGCAGTATCGGACAGGACACTGAAGCTTTCTTT.

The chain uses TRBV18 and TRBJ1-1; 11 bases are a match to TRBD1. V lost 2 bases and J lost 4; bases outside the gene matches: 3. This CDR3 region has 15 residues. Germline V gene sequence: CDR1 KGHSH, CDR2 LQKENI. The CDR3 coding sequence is TGTGCCAGCTCACCAGGAGGGACAGGGGGCACTGAAGCTTTCTTT. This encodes CASSPGGTGGTEAFF.

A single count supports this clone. The DNA for the CDR3 is TGCGCCAGCAGCTTGGGGAGAAATCAGCCCCAGCATTTT. It specifies CASSLGRNQPQHF. The chain carries TRBV5-1 and TRBJ1-5; the D is unclear. This CDR3 is built from 13 residues. The germline V gene encodes CDR1 SGHRS and CDR2 YFSETQ. With 0 bases removed from V and 4 bases from J, the gap between germline ends came to 5 bases.

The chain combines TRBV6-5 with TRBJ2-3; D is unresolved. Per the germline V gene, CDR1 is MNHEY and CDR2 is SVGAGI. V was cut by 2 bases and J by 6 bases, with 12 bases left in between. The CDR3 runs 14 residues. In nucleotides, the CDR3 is TGTGCCAGCAGTTACCGGATAGTGGGCGATACGCAGTATTTT. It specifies CASSYRIVGDTQYF.

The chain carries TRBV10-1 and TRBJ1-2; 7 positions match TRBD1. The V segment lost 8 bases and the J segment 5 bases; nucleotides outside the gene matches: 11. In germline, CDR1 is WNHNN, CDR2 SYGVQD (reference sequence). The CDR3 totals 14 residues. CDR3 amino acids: CASAVGTVGYGYTF. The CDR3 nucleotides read TGCGCCAGCGCGGTGGGGACAGTGGGGTATGGCTACACCTTC.

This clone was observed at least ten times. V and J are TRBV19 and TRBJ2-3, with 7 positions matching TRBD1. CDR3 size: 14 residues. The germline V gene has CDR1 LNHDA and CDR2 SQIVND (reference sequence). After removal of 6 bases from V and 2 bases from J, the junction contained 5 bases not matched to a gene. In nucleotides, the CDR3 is TGTGCCAGTAGAACGACAGGGTACACAGATACGCAGTATTTT. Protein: CASRTTGYTDTQYF.

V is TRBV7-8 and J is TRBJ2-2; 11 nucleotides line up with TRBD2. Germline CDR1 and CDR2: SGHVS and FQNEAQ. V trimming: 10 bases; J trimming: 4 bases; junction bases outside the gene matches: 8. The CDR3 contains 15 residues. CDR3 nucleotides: TGTGCCAAGAGCGGTAGCGGGGGGGGCACCGGGGAGCTGTTTTTT. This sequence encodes CAKSGSGGGTGELFF.

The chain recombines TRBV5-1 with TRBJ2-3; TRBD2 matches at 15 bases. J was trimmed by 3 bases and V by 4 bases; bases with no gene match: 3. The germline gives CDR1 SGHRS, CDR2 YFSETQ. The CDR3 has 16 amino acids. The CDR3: CASSPGTSGGTDTQYF. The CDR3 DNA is TGCGCCAGCAGCCCGGGGACTAGCGGGGGGACAGATACGCAGTATTTT. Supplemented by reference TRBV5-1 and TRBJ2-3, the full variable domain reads KAGVTQTPRYLIKTRGQQVTLSCSPISGHRSVSWYQQTPGQGLQFLFEYFSETQRNKGNFPGRFSGRQFSNSRSEMNVSTLELGDSALYLCASSPGTSGGTDTQYFGPGTRLTVL.

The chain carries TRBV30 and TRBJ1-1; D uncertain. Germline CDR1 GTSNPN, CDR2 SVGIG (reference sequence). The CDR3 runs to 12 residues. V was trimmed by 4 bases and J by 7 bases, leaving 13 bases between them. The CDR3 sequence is CAWNLQNIEAFF. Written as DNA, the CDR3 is TGTGCCTGGAACTTACAGAATATTGAAGCTTTCTTT.

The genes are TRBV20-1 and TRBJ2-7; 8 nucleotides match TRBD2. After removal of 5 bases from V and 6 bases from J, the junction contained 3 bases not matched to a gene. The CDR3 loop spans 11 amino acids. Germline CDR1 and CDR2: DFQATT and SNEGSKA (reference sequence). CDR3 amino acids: CSAPREGEQYF. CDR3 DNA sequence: TGCAGTGCTCCTCGGGAGGGCGAGCAGTACTTC.

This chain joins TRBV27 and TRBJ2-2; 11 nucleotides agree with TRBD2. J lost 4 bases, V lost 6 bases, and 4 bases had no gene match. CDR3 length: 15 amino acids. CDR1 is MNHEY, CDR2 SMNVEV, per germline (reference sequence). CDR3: CASRLAGAPTGELFF. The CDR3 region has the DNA TGTGCCAGCAGACTAGCGGGAGCCCCCACCGGGGAGCTGTTTTTT.

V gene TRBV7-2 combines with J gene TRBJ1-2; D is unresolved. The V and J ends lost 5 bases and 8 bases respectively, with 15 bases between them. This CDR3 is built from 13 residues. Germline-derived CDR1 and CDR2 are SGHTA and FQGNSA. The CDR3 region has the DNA TGTGCCAGCAGCAGGGCGGGGAATCAGGGCTACACCTTC. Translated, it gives CASSRAGNQGYTF.

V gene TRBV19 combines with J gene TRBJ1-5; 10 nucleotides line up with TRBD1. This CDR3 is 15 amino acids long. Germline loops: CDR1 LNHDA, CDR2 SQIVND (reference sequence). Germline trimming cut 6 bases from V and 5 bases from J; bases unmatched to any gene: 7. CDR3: CASRSPGTGDQPQHF. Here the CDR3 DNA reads TGTGCCAGTAGATCTCCCGGGACAGGGGATCAGCCCCAGCATTTT.

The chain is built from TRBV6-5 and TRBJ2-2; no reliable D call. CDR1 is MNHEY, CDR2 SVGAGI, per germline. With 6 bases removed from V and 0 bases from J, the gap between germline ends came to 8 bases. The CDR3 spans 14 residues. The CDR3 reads CASRFASNTGELFF. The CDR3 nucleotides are TGTGCCAGCAGGTTCGCGTCGAACACCGGGGAGCTGTTTTTT.

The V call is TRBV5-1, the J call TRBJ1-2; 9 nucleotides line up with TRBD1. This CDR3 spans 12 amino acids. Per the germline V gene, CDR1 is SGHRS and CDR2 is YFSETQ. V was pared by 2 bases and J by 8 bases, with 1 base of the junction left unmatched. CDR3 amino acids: CASSLDRGGYTF. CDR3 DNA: TGCGCCAGCAGCTTAGACAGGGGGGGCTACACCTTC.

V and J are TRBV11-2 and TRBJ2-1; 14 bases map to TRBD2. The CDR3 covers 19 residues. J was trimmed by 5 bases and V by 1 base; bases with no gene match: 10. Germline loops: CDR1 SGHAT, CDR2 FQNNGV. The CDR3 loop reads CASSLGGETGLAGDNEQFF. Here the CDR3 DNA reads TGTGCCAGCAGCTTAGGGGGGGAGACGGGACTAGCGGGAGACAATGAGCAGTTCTTC.

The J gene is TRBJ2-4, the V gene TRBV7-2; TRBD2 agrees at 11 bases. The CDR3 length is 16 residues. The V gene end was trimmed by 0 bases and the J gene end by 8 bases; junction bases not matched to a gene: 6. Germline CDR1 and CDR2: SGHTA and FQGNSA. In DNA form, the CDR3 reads TGTGCCAGCAGCTTAGCGAGACTAGCGGGGCGGGACATTCAGTACTTC. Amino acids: CASSLARLAGRDIQYF.

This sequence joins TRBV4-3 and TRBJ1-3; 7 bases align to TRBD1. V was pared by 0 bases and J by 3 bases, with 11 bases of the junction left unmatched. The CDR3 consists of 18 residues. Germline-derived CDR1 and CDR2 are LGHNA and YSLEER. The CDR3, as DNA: TGCGCCAGCAGCCAAGAAGCCCGGACAGGACAATTTGGAAACACCATATATTTT. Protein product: CASSQEARTGQFGNTIYF.